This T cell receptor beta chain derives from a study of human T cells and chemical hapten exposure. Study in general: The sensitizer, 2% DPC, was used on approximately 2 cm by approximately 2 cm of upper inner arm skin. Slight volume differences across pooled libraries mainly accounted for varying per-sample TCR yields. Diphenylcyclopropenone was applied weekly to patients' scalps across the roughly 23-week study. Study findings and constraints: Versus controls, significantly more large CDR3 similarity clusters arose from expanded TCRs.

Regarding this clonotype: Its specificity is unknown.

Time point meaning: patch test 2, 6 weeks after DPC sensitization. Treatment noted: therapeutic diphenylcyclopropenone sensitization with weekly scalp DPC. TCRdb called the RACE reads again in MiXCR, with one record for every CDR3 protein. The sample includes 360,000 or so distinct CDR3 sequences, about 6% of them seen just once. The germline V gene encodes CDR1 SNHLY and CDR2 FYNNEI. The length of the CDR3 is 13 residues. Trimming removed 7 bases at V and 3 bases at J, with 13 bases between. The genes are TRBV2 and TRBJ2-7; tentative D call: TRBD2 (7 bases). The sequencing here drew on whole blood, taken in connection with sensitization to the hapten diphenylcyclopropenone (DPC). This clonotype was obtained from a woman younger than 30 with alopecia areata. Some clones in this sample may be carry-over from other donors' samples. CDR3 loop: CASKGGSFYEQYF. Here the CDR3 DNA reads TGTGCCAGCAAGGGGGGGTCTTTCTACGAGCAGTACTTC.